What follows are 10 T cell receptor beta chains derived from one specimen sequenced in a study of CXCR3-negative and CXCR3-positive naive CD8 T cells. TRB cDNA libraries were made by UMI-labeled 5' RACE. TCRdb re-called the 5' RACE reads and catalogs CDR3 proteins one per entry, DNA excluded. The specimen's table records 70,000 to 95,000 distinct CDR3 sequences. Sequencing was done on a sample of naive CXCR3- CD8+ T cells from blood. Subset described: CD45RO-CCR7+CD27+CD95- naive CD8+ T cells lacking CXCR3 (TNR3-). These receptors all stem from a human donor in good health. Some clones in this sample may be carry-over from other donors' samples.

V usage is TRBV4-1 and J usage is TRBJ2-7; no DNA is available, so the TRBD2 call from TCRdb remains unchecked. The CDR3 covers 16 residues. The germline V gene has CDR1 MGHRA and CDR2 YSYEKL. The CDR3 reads CASSQGASGGCYEQYF.

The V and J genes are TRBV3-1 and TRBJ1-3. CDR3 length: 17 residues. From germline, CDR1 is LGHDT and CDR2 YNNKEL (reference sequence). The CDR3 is CASSPRTSRRAGNTIYF.

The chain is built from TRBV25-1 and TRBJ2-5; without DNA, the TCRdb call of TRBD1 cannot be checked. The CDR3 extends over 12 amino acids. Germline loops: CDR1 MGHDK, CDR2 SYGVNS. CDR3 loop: CASGDVSGTQYF.

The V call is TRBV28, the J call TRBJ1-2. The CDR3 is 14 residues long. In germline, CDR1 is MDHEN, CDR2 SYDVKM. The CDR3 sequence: CASRPSDRPDGYTF.

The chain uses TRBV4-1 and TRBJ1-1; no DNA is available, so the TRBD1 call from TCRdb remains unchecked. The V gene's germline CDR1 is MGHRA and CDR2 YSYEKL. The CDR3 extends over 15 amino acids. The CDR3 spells CASSQGQGMNTEAFF.

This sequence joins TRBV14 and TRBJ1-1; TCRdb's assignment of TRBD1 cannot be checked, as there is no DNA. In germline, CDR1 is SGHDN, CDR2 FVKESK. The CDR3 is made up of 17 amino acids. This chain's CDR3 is CASSQMTGSRANTEAFF.

CDR3 residues: CASSPSQVSYTGELFF. The chain links TRBV7-9 to TRBJ2-2. CDR3 size: 16 residues. CDR1 and CDR2 (germline): SEHNR, FQNEAQ (reference sequence).

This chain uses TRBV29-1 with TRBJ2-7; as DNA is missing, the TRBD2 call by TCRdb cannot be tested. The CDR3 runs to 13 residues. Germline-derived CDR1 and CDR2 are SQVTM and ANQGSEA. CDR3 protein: CSVGTSPNYEQYF.

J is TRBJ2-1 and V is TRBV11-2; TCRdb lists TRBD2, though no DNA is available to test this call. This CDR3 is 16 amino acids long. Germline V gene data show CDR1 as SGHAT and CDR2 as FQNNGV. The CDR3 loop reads CASSQQGLAGLNEQFF. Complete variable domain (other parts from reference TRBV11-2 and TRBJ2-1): EAGVAQSPRYKIIEKRQSVAFWCNPISGHATLYWYQQILGQGPKLLIQFQNNGVVDDSQLPKDRFSAERLKGVDSTLKIQPAKLEDSAVYLCASSQQGLAGLNEQFFGPGTRLTVL.

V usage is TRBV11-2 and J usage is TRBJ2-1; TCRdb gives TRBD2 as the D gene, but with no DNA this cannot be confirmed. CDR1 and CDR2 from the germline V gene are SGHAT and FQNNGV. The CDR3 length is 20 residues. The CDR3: CASSLDRYFTASGNYNEQFF.